Shown below are 16 T cell receptor beta chains from a single sample sequenced in a study of cytomegalovirus exposure and HLA in healthy donors. The PCR ran on 60 Vbeta and 13 Jbeta primers. Repertoires were generated with immunoSEQ multiplex PCR, while TCRdb's copy carries only in-frame clones and drops some. The data hold 170,000 or so clones, with 65% to 85% observed a single time. Material: PBMCs. These receptors were obtained from a male donor in good health and CMV-seropositive.

This clone appeared once. This sequence joins TRBV6-1 and TRBJ2-3; TRBD1 matches 7 bases. The CDR3 is 14 residues long. Looked up from germline, CDR1 is MNHNS and CDR2 is SASEGT. J lost 3 bases, V lost 6 bases, and 6 bases had no gene match. The CDR3 loop is CASSSGQQTDTQYF. CDR3 nucleotides: TGTGCCAGCAGCTCGGGACAGCAAACAGATACGCAGTATTTT.

This chain joins TRBV9 and TRBJ2-3; perhaps TRBD2 as D (6 bases). V was pared by 0 bases and J by 3 bases, with 11 bases between. Germline CDR1 SGDLS, CDR2 YYNGEE. The CDR3 is made up of 15 amino acids. DNA of the CDR3: TGTGCCAGCAGCGTAGAGGGGACTCCGACAGATACGCAGTATTTT. Residues: CASSVEGTPTDTQYF.

The V call is TRBV6-6, the J call TRBJ2-7; 10 nucleotides line up with TRBD1. Germline trimming cut 6 bases from V and 5 bases from J; bases unmatched to any gene: 13. The CDR3 is made up of 16 amino acids. CDR1 and CDR2 (germline): MNHNY, SVGAGI (reference sequence). The CDR3 nucleotides read TGTGCCAGCAGGGGACAGGGGATTGGGCCGGGCGACGAGCAGTACTTC. Translation: CASRGQGIGPGDEQYF.

The CDR3 DNA sequence: TGCGCCAGCAGCTTGGAGGTACGGGCTAGCGGGAGAATCGTGGCAGATACGCAGTATTTT. Residues: CASSLEVRASGRIVADTQYF. This chain links TRBV5-1 with TRBJ2-3; 10 bases map to TRBD2. The CDR3 extends over 20 amino acids. Germline V gene lookup returns CDR1 SGHRS and CDR2 YFSETQ. Trimming at V came to 0 bases and at J to 4 bases, leaving 17 bases not matched to a gene.

This rearrangement joins TRBV19 to TRBJ2-1, with 9 nucleotides matching TRBD2. Unmatched junction bases numbered 6, after V lost 5 bases and J lost 4 bases. The CDR3 loop spans 15 amino acids. The V gene's germline CDR1 is LNHDA and CDR2 SQIVND (reference sequence). The CDR3: CASSAGTSPYNEQFF. The CDR3 coding sequence is TGTGCCAGTAGTGCCGGGACTAGCCCTTACAATGAGCAGTTCTTC.

This chain joins TRBV4-1 and TRBJ2-7; 10 nucleotides match TRBD1. The CDR3 consists of 15 residues. The germline V gene encodes CDR1 MGHRA and CDR2 YSYEKL. The V and J ends lost 4 bases and 6 bases, in that order; junction bases with no gene match: 9. The CDR3 DNA sequence: TGCGCCAGCAGCCCCCGGGACAGGGGAGATTCCGAGCAGTACTTC. It encodes CASSPRDRGDSEQYF.

V and J are TRBV10-3 and TRBJ1-2, with a weak D call TRBD1 (5 bases). This CDR3 region has 12 residues. The V and J ends lost 8 bases and 3 bases respectively, with 10 bases between them. The V gene's germline CDR1 is ENHRY and CDR2 SYGVKD. The CDR3 reads CAIDSSYYGYTF. The CDR3 coding sequence is TGTGCCATCGACAGTTCCTACTATGGCTACACCTTC.

The chain employs TRBV27 and TRBJ2-7, with D perhaps TRBD2 (5 bases). V lost 0 bases to trimming and J lost 3 bases, with 12 bases between them. The CDR3 totals 15 residues. Germline assignment: CDR1 MNHEY and CDR2 SMNVEV (reference sequence). CDR3 DNA sequence: TGTGCCAGCAGTTTATCGAGGGCTACCAACTACGAGCAGTACTTC. Translation gives CASSLSRATNYEQYF.

The chain is built from TRBV4-1 and TRBJ2-3; TRBD2 is a possible D gene (7 bases). The CDR3 contains 15 residues. V gave up 3 bases and J gave up 6 bases, with 16 bases separating them. CDR1 and CDR2 from the germline V gene are MGHRA and YSYEKL. DNA for the CDR3: TGCGCCAGCAGCCAGGGGGGCGGGAGAGCCGATACGCAGTATTTT. Protein sequence: CASSQGGGRADTQYF.

The chain joins TRBV15 to TRBJ2-3, with TRBD2 as a possible D gene (6 bases). Germline V gives CDR1 LNHNV, CDR2 YYDKDF (reference sequence). This CDR3 spans 15 amino acids. The ends were cut back, 4 bases at V and 1 base at J, with 12 bases in the middle. The CDR3 coding sequence is TGTGCCACCAGCATCGGAGGGAAGGGCACAGATACGCAGTATTTT. It encodes CATSIGGKGTDTQYF.

The chain is built from TRBV11-1 and TRBJ1-2; D not certain. V shed 4 bases and J shed 1 base, with 7 bases lying between them. The V gene's germline CDR1 is SGHAT and CDR2 FQDESV (reference sequence). The CDR3 runs 13 residues. The CDR3 region is CASSSTVNYGYTF. The CDR3 coding sequence is TGTGCCAGCAGCTCCACAGTTAACTATGGCTACACCTTC.

V usage is TRBV5-1 and J usage is TRBJ2-7; D may be TRBD2 (5 bases). This CDR3 spans 13 amino acids. Trimming removed 3 bases from V and 7 bases from J, with 14 bases in between. The germline V gene encodes CDR1 SGHRS and CDR2 YFSETQ. The CDR3 sequence is CASSSPNRGEQYF. The CDR3 coding sequence is TGCGCCAGCAGCTCCCCCAACCGGGGTGAGCAGTACTTC.

This clone has just a few counts. V usage is TRBV5-8 and J usage is TRBJ2-7, with TRBD2 matching 13 bases. Germline CDR1 reads SGHTS; CDR2 reads YDEGEE. V trimming: 3 bases; J trimming: 3 bases; junction bases outside the gene matches: 6. This CDR3 has 16 residues. As DNA, the CDR3 is TGTGCCAGCAGCTCTGGACTAGCGGGGGTTATCTACGAGCAGTACTTC. Protein product: CASSSGLAGVIYEQYF.

The rearrangement links TRBV19 to TRBJ2-7; 7 bases align to TRBD1. V was pared by 5 bases and J by 3 bases, with 10 bases of the junction left unmatched. This CDR3 is 15 amino acids long. In germline, CDR1 is LNHDA, CDR2 SQIVND (reference sequence). CDR3 bases: TGTGCCAGTAGTTTACAGGGGTCAGGATTCTACGAGCAGTACTTC. Protein: CASSLQGSGFYEQYF.

V is TRBV5-1 and J is TRBJ1-5; 7 nucleotides line up with TRBD1. After removal of 4 bases from V and 3 bases from J, the junction contained 4 bases not matched to a gene. The CDR3 spans 14 residues. Germline V gives CDR1 SGHRS, CDR2 YFSETQ. CDR3 residues: CASSPDRNNQPQHF. Written as DNA, the CDR3 is TGCGCCAGCAGCCCGGACAGGAACAATCAGCCCCAGCATTTT.

The chain links TRBV5-1 to TRBJ2-3, with 8 bases fitting TRBD2. CDR1 SGHRS and CDR2 YFSETQ come from the germline V gene. Germline trimming cut 4 bases from V and 1 base from J; bases unmatched to any gene: 8. The CDR3 contains 16 residues. The CDR3 nucleotides read TGCGCCAGCAGCCCTCCGGGGGGGCAAGGCACAGATACGCAGTATTTT. This sequence encodes CASSPPGGQGTDTQYF. The full variable domain, completed using reference TRBV5-1 and TRBJ2-3, is KAGVTQTPRYLIKTRGQQVTLSCSPISGHRSVSWYQQTPGQGLQFLFEYFSETQRNKGNFPGRFSGRQFSNSRSEMNVSTLELGDSALYLCASSPPGGQGTDTQYFGPGTRLTVL.